The 20 T cell receptor beta chains listed next were all sequenced from one sample in a study of technical replicates of blood from a few donors. The table came from immunoSEQ multiplex PCR; TCRdb's copy has only in-frame clones and leaves some out. There are some 67,000 clones in the sample; more than 95% occur only once, and around 0.15% lies in the top ten. The specimen was T cells isolated from PBMCs. The origin of the receptors is a human donor in good health.

This clone was picked up one time. The rearrangement links TRBV6-1 to TRBJ2-7; D unclear. V was shortened by 8 bases and J by 1 base, with 12 bases between the two germline ends. Germline-derived CDR1 and CDR2 are MNHNS and SASEGT. CDR3 length: 13 residues. CDR3 nucleotide sequence: TGTGCCAGCGAACCGTCCACTTCCTACGAGCAGTACTTC. This translates into CASEPSTSYEQYF.

The chain is built from TRBV15 and TRBJ1-4; possible D gene TRBD1, 5 bases. This CDR3 is 16 amino acids long. CDR1 LNHNV and CDR2 YYDKDF come from the germline V gene (reference sequence). V lost 0 bases and J lost 8, with 16 bases in between. This CDR3 reads CATSRDLAAGSEKLFF. DNA of the CDR3: TGTGCCACCAGCAGAGATCTTGCCGCAGGGTCCGAAAAACTGTTTTTT.

This clone was counted once. J is TRBJ2-1 and V is TRBV28; D perhaps matches TRBD1 (6 bases). Trimming cost V 8 bases and J 3 bases, with 17 bases left between them. CDR1 MDHEN and CDR2 SYDVKM come from the germline V gene. This CDR3 region has 15 residues. The CDR3 DNA is TGTGCCAGCCATCCAACCGACAGGATCTACAATGAGCAGTTCTTC. Its protein is CASHPTDRIYNEQFF.

In its sample, this clone was seen once. The chain recombines TRBV11-1 with TRBJ2-3; D may be TRBD2 (5 bases). The CDR3 spans 17 residues. Trimming left V 1 base short and J 7 bases short, with 21 bases between. Germline CDR1 reads SGHAT; CDR2 reads FQDESV (reference sequence). The CDR3 nucleotides are TGTGCCAGCAGCTTAGGCTCTAGCCCCAGAATGGAAAATACGCAGTATTTT. Protein sequence: CASSLGSSPRMENTQYF.

V usage is TRBV5-4 and J usage is TRBJ1-1; weak D call: TRBD1 (5 bases). The CDR3 contains 15 residues. From germline, CDR1 is SGHNT and CDR2 YYREEE (reference sequence). Trimming removed 0 bases from V and 5 bases from J, with 14 bases in between. Here the CDR3 DNA reads TGTGCCAGCAGCTTGGTGGGACGCGGGAGAACTGAAGCTTTCTTT. As protein: CASSLVGRGRTEAFF.

V gene TRBV7-6 combines with J gene TRBJ2-6, with a weak D call TRBD1 (6 bases). Looked up from germline, CDR1 is SGHVS and CDR2 is FNYEAQ. V shed 5 bases and J shed 3 bases, with 11 bases lying between them. The CDR3 spans 15 residues. The CDR3 loop reads CASSRTGFGANVLTF. The CDR3, as DNA: TGTGCCAGCAGCCGTACAGGGTTTGGGGCCAACGTCCTGACTTTC.

The chain carries TRBV7-9 and TRBJ2-1; the D gene is possibly TRBD1 (5 bases). This CDR3 contains 14 residues. The V end was cut by 0 bases, the J end by 3 bases, with 6 bases between. The germline V gene encodes CDR1 SEHNR and CDR2 FQNEAQ (reference sequence). The CDR3 loop is CASSLAGHYNEQFF. In DNA, the CDR3 is TGTGCCAGCAGCTTAGCGGGGCACTACAATGAGCAGTTCTTC.

J is TRBJ2-1 and V is TRBV27, with D unclear. CDR1 is MNHEY, CDR2 SMNVEV, per germline (reference sequence). CDR3 size: 13 residues. The V gene lost 3 bases and the J gene lost 6 bases, with 9 bases spanning the gap. The CDR3 loop reads CASSLLFGNEQFF. DNA for the CDR3: TGTGCCAGCAGTTTGTTATTCGGCAATGAGCAGTTCTTC.

V gene TRBV7-9 combines with J gene TRBJ2-3, with 11 bases fitting TRBD1. The V and J ends lost 5 bases and 3 bases, in that order; junction bases with no gene match: 7. Germline loops: CDR1 SEHNR, CDR2 FQNEAQ (reference sequence). The CDR3 runs to 16 residues. The CDR3 sequence: CASSPLGDRGTDTQYF. CDR3 DNA: TGTGCCAGCAGCCCTCTGGGGGACAGGGGGACAGATACGCAGTATTTT.

V gene TRBV7-2 combines with J gene TRBJ2-7; no definite D call. The CDR3 totals 17 residues. Trimming shortened V by 1 base and J by 3 bases, and 19 bases separated the two germline ends. Germline loops: CDR1 SGHTA, CDR2 FQGNSA. The CDR3 here is CASSLVAVPRNYYEQYF. The CDR3 nucleotides are TGTGCCAGCAGCTTAGTAGCAGTCCCCAGAAACTACTACGAGCAGTACTTC. The complete variable domain, with remaining parts taken from reference TRBV7-2 and TRBJ2-7, reads GAGVSQSPSNKVTEKGKDVELRCDPISGHTALYWYRQSLGQGLEFLIYFQGNSAPDKSGLPSDRFSAERTGGSVSTLTIQRTQQEDSAVYLCASSLVAVPRNYYEQYFGPGTRLTVT.

The genes are TRBV20-1 and TRBJ1-1; unclear D gene. This CDR3 is built from 11 residues. CDR1 and CDR2 (germline): DFQATT, SNEGSKA (reference sequence). Trimming cost V 1 base and J 5 bases, with 5 bases left between them. The CDR3 reads CSARVQTEAFF. The CDR3 DNA follows: TGCAGTGCTAGAGTGCAGACTGAAGCTTTCTTT.

V usage is TRBV7-6 and J usage is TRBJ1-1; weak D call: TRBD1 (6 bases). Germline V gene lookup returns CDR1 SGHVS and CDR2 FNYEAQ. CDR3 length: 15 residues. V lost 3 bases to trimming and J lost 1 base, with 12 bases between them. The DNA of the CDR3 is TGTGCCAGCAGCTTGACCGGGACACCGAACACTGAAGCTTTCTTT. Its translation is CASSLTGTPNTEAFF.

This rearrangement joins TRBV19 to TRBJ2-7, with TRBD1 matching over 10 bases. The CDR3 covers 14 residues. V lost 6 bases to trimming and J lost 12 bases; unmatched junction nucleotides: 14. Per germline, CDR1 LNHDA and CDR2 SQIVND (reference sequence). The CDR3 loop is CASRPGQGTFVWYF. CDR3 DNA: TGTGCCAGTAGGCCGGGACAGGGGACCTTCGTCTGGTACTTC.

The V call is TRBV5-4, the J call TRBJ1-1, with D uncertain. Germline V gives CDR1 SGHNT, CDR2 YYREEE (reference sequence). Trimming removed 4 bases from V and 1 base from J, with 8 bases in between. The CDR3 extends over 13 amino acids. CDR3 bases: TGTGCCAGCAGCACCGCACAGAACACTGAAGCTTTCTTT. Amino acids: CASSTAQNTEAFF.

This clone was counted a few times. The genes are TRBV7-9 and TRBJ2-7; weak D call: TRBD2 (5 bases). From germline, CDR1 is SEHNR and CDR2 FQNEAQ (reference sequence). The CDR3 has 13 residues. V lost 7 bases and J lost 5, with 15 bases in between. The CDR3: CASTRGPGDEQYF. Here the CDR3 DNA reads TGTGCCAGCACGAGAGGGCCTGGCGACGAGCAGTACTTC.

J is TRBJ2-7 and V is TRBV30, with D possibly TRBD2 on 5 matching bases. Trimming cost V 0 bases and J 9 bases, with 12 bases left between them. The V gene's germline CDR1 is GTSNPN and CDR2 SVGIG (reference sequence). The CDR3 length is 12 residues. The DNA of the CDR3 is TGTGCCTGGAGTGTTTCGGGGTCGTGGCAGTACTTC. It translates to CAWSVSGSWQYF.

V gene TRBV27 combines with J gene TRBJ2-7; 9 nucleotides align to TRBD2. The junction had 8 bases not matched to a gene; V was cut back by 7 bases and J by 1 base. The germline V gene encodes CDR1 MNHEY and CDR2 SMNVEV (reference sequence). The CDR3 runs to 15 residues. CDR3: CASNTLAGASYEQYF. The CDR3 DNA reads as TGTGCCAGCAACACACTAGCGGGTGCTTCCTACGAGCAGTACTTC.

Points on this clone: The sample has other DNA sequences that encode this CDR3 too. J is TRBJ1-5 and V is TRBV6-1; 7 bases are a match to TRBD1. The germline V gene encodes CDR1 MNHNS and CDR2 SASEGT. The CDR3 contains 13 residues. Trimming at V came to 2 bases and at J to 5 bases, leaving 0 bases not matched to a gene. CDR3 region: CASSEQGDQPQHF. CDR3 coding DNA: TGTGCCAGCAGTGAACAGGGGGATCAGCCCCAGCATTTT.

The chain links TRBV27 to TRBJ2-7; TRBD2 matches at 7 bases. This CDR3 spans 13 amino acids. After removal of 4 bases from V and 3 bases from J, the junction contained 3 bases not matched to a gene. Looked up from germline, CDR1 is MNHEY and CDR2 is SMNVEV (reference sequence). The CDR3 DNA follows: TGTGCCAGCAGTTCGGGACTACTCTACGAGCAGTACTTC. Protein: CASSSGLLYEQYF.

V usage is TRBV10-2 and J usage is TRBJ2-1; 9 positions match TRBD2. V dropped 7 bases and J dropped 8; count of bases not matched to a gene: 6. Germline values: CDR1 WSHSY, CDR2 SAAADI. The CDR3 runs to 13 residues. CDR3 region: CASKGLAIDEQFF. CDR3 nucleotides: TGCGCCAGCAAGGGACTAGCTATCGATGAGCAGTTCTTC.